Below, 20 T cell receptor beta chains from the same sample are listed, as sequenced in a study of technical replicates of blood from several donors. Produced via immunoSEQ multiplex PCR; TCRdb's table is partial and in-frame only. The data contain approximately 88,000 clones, 90% to 97% of them singletons. What was sequenced was T cells isolated from PBMCs. The receptors shown here come from a human donor in good health.

The chain links TRBV5-8 to TRBJ2-7, with D tentatively TRBD2 (5 bases). Germline V gene data show CDR1 as SGHTS and CDR2 as YDEGEE. The CDR3 runs to 14 residues. The V end was cut by 6 bases, the J end by 4 bases, with 17 bases between. The CDR3 is CASTPGFFMYEQYF. DNA for the CDR3: TGTGCCAGCACCCCGGGATTCTTTATGTACGAGCAGTACTTC.

This clone has just one count. The chain links TRBV11-3 to TRBJ2-5; 10 bases align to TRBD2. The J call may not be correct, given that the DNA end is closer to TRBJ2-7. The CDR3 totals 14 residues. In germline, CDR1 is SGHNT, CDR2 YENEEA. The CDR3: CASRPASGSYEQYF. The CDR3 DNA sequence: TGTGCCAGCCGCCCGGCTAGCGGGAGCTACGAGCAGTACTTC.

The rearrangement links TRBV2 to TRBJ2-1; D is unresolved. Looked up from germline, CDR1 is SNHLY and CDR2 is FYNNEI. Trimming shortened V by 3 bases and J by 5 bases, and 5 bases separated the two germline ends. The CDR3 length is 12 residues. The CDR3 sequence is CASSDPNNEQFF. CDR3 DNA: TGTGCCAGCAGTGATCCCAACAATGAGCAGTTCTTC.

V usage is TRBV4-1 and J usage is TRBJ1-1, with unresolved D. The length of the CDR3 is 16 residues. Trimming left V 1 base short and J 3 bases short, with 15 bases between. The germline V gene has CDR1 MGHRA and CDR2 YSYEKL. The CDR3 nucleotides are TGCGCCAGCAGCCAAGTTTTTCGGGAGTTCGACACTGAAGCTTTCTTT. This codes for CASSQVFREFDTEAFF.

The chain uses TRBV27 and TRBJ2-7; 8 bases agree with TRBD1. This CDR3 is 12 amino acids long. V was pared by 5 bases and J by 6 bases, with 3 bases of the junction left unmatched. Germline V gene data show CDR1 as MNHEY and CDR2 as SMNVEV (reference sequence). CDR3 in amino acids: CASSQTGGEQYF. The CDR3 DNA reads TGTGCCAGCAGTCAAACAGGGGGCGAGCAGTACTTC.

The CDR3 region has the DNA TGTGCCAGCAGCTTTGACTTTTCCTACGAGCAGTACTTC. It yields the protein CASSFDFSYEQYF. The chain links TRBV5-4 to TRBJ2-7; no firm D call. The CDR3 is made up of 13 amino acids. Germline CDR1 SGHNT, CDR2 YYREEE (reference sequence). Trimming took 2 bases from V and 1 from J, leaving 7 bases between them.

This clone was detected only a few times. The genes are TRBV9 and TRBJ2-5; tentative D call: TRBD1 (6 bases). This CDR3 contains 17 residues. Germline V gene data show CDR1 as SGDLS and CDR2 as YYNGEE. Trimming took 0 bases from V and 4 from J, leaving 19 bases between them. DNA for the CDR3: TGTGCCAGCAGCGTAGGGGGAATACAGGGAGCGAGAGAGACCCAGTACTTC. The encoded protein is CASSVGGIQGARETQYF.

The gene calls are TRBV27 and TRBJ1-2, with D possibly matching TRBD1 (5 bases). The V gene's germline CDR1 is MNHEY and CDR2 SMNVEV (reference sequence). V was pared by 4 bases and J by 1 base, with 10 bases between. The CDR3 length is 14 residues. The CDR3 DNA follows: TGTGCCAGCAGTTCCTTGGACAATAACTATGGCTACACCTTC. Translating it yields CASSSLDNNYGYTF.

This chain joins TRBV5-6 and TRBJ1-2; TRBD1 aligns across 7 bases. With V trimmed by 4 bases and J by 3 bases, 6 bases remained unmatched. The length of the CDR3 is 14 residues. CDR1 is SGHDT, CDR2 YYEEEE, per germline. The CDR3 DNA reads as TGTGCCAGCAGCCCCATACAGGGGTACTATGGCTACACCTTC. Protein: CASSPIQGYYGYTF.

This chain links TRBV6-6 with TRBJ2-2, with 8 nucleotides matching TRBD1. CDR3 size: 15 residues. Germline values: CDR1 MNHNY, CDR2 SVGAGI (reference sequence). Trimming took 6 bases from V and 5 from J; bases not matched to a gene: 8. The CDR3 here is CASSNTDRATGELFF. The CDR3 DNA reads as TGTGCCAGCAGCAACACGGACAGGGCTACCGGGGAGCTGTTTTTT.

The chain joins TRBV6-5 to TRBJ2-1; TRBD1 matches 8 bases. V was pared by 6 bases and J by 7 bases, with 2 bases of the junction left unmatched. The CDR3 runs to 12 residues. Per the germline V gene, CDR1 is MNHEY and CDR2 is SVGAGI. CDR3 residues: CASRRTGNEQFF. CDR3 bases: TGTGCCAGCAGACGGACAGGGAATGAGCAGTTCTTC.

The chain joins TRBV19 to TRBJ2-5; 9 nucleotides align to TRBD1. The V segment lost 5 bases and the J segment 7 bases; nucleotides outside the gene matches: 8. This CDR3 is 14 amino acids long. Germline loops: CDR1 LNHDA, CDR2 SQIVND (reference sequence). The CDR3 spells CASSAGQGLVTQYF. The CDR3 DNA reads as TGTGCCAGTAGTGCGGGACAGGGCCTGGTGACCCAGTACTTC.

The sample holds one count of this clone. The V gene is TRBV11-3, the J gene TRBJ2-7, with D possibly matching TRBD1 (6 bases). The CDR3 length is 14 residues. Germline CDR1 and CDR2: SGHNT and YENEEA. Trimming left V 0 bases short and J 4 bases short, with 10 bases between. The CDR3 region is CASSLDFRGYEQYF. CDR3 bases: TGTGCCAGCAGCTTAGATTTTAGGGGGTACGAGCAGTACTTC.

The chain couples TRBV28 to TRBJ2-3; 9 nucleotides align to TRBD1. The CDR3 length is 14 residues. Germline lookup yields CDR1 MDHEN and CDR2 SYDVKM. After removal of 5 bases from V and 5 bases from J, the junction contained 5 bases not matched to a gene. The CDR3 bases are TGTGCCAGCAGTCGGGACAGGGTGCAAGATACGCAGTATTTT. It specifies CASSRDRVQDTQYF.

The gene calls are TRBV13 and TRBJ2-1, with 9 positions matching TRBD2. Germline CDR1 reads PRHDT; CDR2 reads FYEKMQ (reference sequence). This CDR3 is 14 amino acids long. The junction had 2 bases not matched to a gene; V was cut back by 1 base and J by 7 bases. CDR3 DNA: TGTGCCAGCAGCTTAGTAGCGGGAGCTAATGAGCAGTTCTTC. This sequence encodes CASSLVAGANEQFF.

Only one count was recorded for this clone. The chain carries TRBV7-8 and TRBJ2-1; 13 nucleotides line up with TRBD2. Germline CDR1 and CDR2: SGHVS and FQNEAQ. The junction had 15 bases not matched to a gene; V was cut back by 5 bases and J by 8 bases. The CDR3 loop spans 18 amino acids. The CDR3 coding sequence is TGTGCCAGCAGCGAACTAGCGGGAGGGAGCTTTTTAAGCCATGAGCAGTTCTTC. The encoded protein is CASSELAGGSFLSHEQFF.

The chain uses TRBV4-2 and TRBJ2-5; D remains ambiguous. Germline CDR1 reads LGHNA; CDR2 reads YNFKEQ. V lost 2 bases, J lost 3 bases, and 10 bases lay in between. The CDR3 is 14 residues long. CDR3: CASSQNGYEETQYF. For the CDR3, the DNA is TGTGCCAGCAGCCAAAACGGGTACGAAGAGACCCAGTACTTC.

V is TRBV29-1 and J is TRBJ1-1; no clear D. CDR1 SQVTM and CDR2 ANQGSEA come from the germline V gene. This CDR3 spans 13 amino acids. V lost 5 bases and J 5 bases, leaving 15 bases between the germline ends. The CDR3 reads CSVFGGGLTEAFF. The CDR3 DNA is TGCAGCGTTTTCGGCGGAGGGCTTACTGAAGCTTTCTTT.

This rearrangement joins TRBV14 to TRBJ2-7; no clear D gene. Germline CDR1 is SGHDN and CDR2 is FVKESK. The CDR3 runs to 12 residues. The ends were cut back, 0 bases at V and 3 bases at J, with 3 bases in the middle. CDR3 sequence reads: CASSQDIYEQYF. CDR3 sequence (DNA): TGTGCCAGCAGCCAAGACATCTACGAGCAGTACTTC.

V gene TRBV5-1 combines with J gene TRBJ2-1; D may be TRBD1 (6 bases). This CDR3 is built from 16 residues. Germline CDR1 is SGHRS and CDR2 is YFSETQ. Between the trimmed V and J ends, which lost 0 bases and 8 bases, there was a span of 18 bases. In DNA, the CDR3 is TGCGCCAGCAGCTTGGAAAGGGGGATTCATCTGGATGAGCAGTTCTTC. Protein: CASSLERGIHLDEQFF.